Sequencing of this TCR beta chain was carried out in a study of technical replicates of blood from a handful of donors. The CDR3 sequence is 15 residues long. V was clipped by 5 bases and J by 5 bases; unmatched bases: 5. CDR1 is SGHTA, CDR2 FQGNSA, per germline. TCRdb's table, derived via immunoSEQ multiplex PCR, lists solely in-frame clones and lacks some. The sample has some 74,000 clones; about 97% are singletons. This clone was counted a single time. The rearrangement joins TRBV7-2 to TRBJ1-5, with 11 positions matching TRBD1. The sequenced material came from T cells isolated from PBMCs. This TCR was recovered from a human donor in good health. In DNA form, the CDR3 reads TGTGCCAGCAGCCAATGGACAGGGGGCTATCAGCCCCAGCATTTT. Amino acids: CASSQWTGGYQPQHF.